The entry below describes one T cell receptor beta chain. The antigen is unknown. Germline-derived CDR1 and CDR2 are SGHVS and FQNEAQ. The CDR3 has 14 amino acids. Trimming shortened V by 6 bases and J by 6 bases, and 17 bases separated the two germline ends. Sequencing was performed with immunoSEQ multiplex PCR; in TCRdb, only in-frame clones are kept and a portion is missing. This table has some 40,000 clones, 81% appearing once. This record comes from a study of STAT5B mutations in CD4+ large granular lymphocyte leukemia. Overall study results and limits: TRBV06-family usage was enriched in top patient clones (8/27) versus controls (2/35). Main leukemic clonotypes were patient-specific, but roughly 26% appeared at low frequency elsewhere.

V gene TRBV7-8 combines with J gene TRBJ1-2; tentatively, D is TRBD1 (5 bases). Source material: CD4+ T cells from blood buffy coats. This receptor was taken from a human donor in good health. The CDR3 sequence is CASRGGPGDDGYTF. CDR3 DNA sequence: TGTGCCAGCAGGGGGGGACCGGGGGATGATGGCTACACCTTC.